What follows are 8 T cell receptor beta chains derived from one specimen sequenced in a study of response to subunit inactivated influenza vaccine. TCRdb itself ran the RT-PCR reads through MiXCR, one entry per CDR3 protein. The table has approximately 530,000 distinct CDR3 sequences, less than 10% seen once. Material: PBMCs from blood, obtained 23 to 25 months after vaccination. These receptors all come from a man between 50 and 69 years old who received an inactivated influenza vaccine.

This clonotype came up a few times. For the CDR3, the DNA is TGTGCCAGCAGTTCAGGCCGTTCTCAGTACTTC. As protein: CASSSGRSQYF. The rearrangement joins TRBV6-2 or TRBV6-3 to TRBJ2-4; D ambiguous. This CDR3 has 11 amino acids. V lost 4 bases, J lost 12 bases, and 10 bases lay in between. CDR1 is MNHEY, CDR2 SVGEGT, per germline.

This clonotype was counted between two and nine times. This chain uses TRBV20-1 with TRBJ1-1, with D hard to call. Trimming took off 7 bases at V and 5 bases at J, with 8 bases between the two ends. Germline-derived CDR1 and CDR2 are DFQATT and SNEGSKA (reference sequence). This CDR3 is 10 amino acids long. The DNA for the CDR3 is TGCAGTGTAGAGGTTACTGAAGCTTTCTTT. Translation: CSVEVTEAFF.

This clonotype was found a few times. The rearrangement uses TRBV6-2 or TRBV6-3 and TRBJ2-3, with 9 bases matching TRBD2. Per germline, CDR1 MNHEY and CDR2 SVGEGT. The V and J ends lost 3 bases and 0 bases, in that order; junction bases with no gene match: 7. CDR3 length equals 17 residues. The DNA of the CDR3 is TGTGCCAGCAGTTATTGGCTAGCGGGGAAAAGCACAGATACGCAGTATTTT. This gives the protein CASSYWLAGKSTDTQYF.

The V and J genes are TRBV24-1 and TRBJ2-1, with 11 bases fitting TRBD2. Germline V gene sequence: CDR1 KGHDR, CDR2 SFDVKD. V was clipped by 4 bases and J by 10 bases; unmatched bases: 2. The CDR3 loop spans 13 amino acids. The CDR3 loop is CATSELAGGEQFF. The DNA of the CDR3 is TGTGCCACCAGTGAATTAGCGGGAGGGGAGCAGTTCTTC.

This clonotype has a count of ten or more. The chain combines TRBV6-5 with TRBJ2-7; 9 nucleotides line up with TRBD2. CDR1 and CDR2 (germline): MNHEY, SVGAGI. V lost 2 bases, J lost 5 bases, and 7 bases stayed unmatched. The CDR3 has 15 amino acids. Here the CDR3 reads CASSYGGREGDEQYF. The CDR3 coding sequence is TGTGCCAGCAGTTACGGCGGGAGGGAAGGAGACGAGCAGTACTTC.

This clonotype turned up a few times. The chain couples TRBV5-1 to TRBJ1-2; perhaps TRBD1 as D (6 bases). This CDR3 is 14 amino acids long. V was cut by 4 bases and J by 2 bases, with 12 bases left in between. CDR1 and CDR2 from the germline V gene are SGHRS and YFSETQ. CDR3 sequence reads: CASSVGGRNYGYTF. In nucleotides, the CDR3 is TGCGCCAGCAGCGTAGGGGGACGGAACTATGGCTACACCTTC.

The chain uses TRBV15 and TRBJ2-3; 7 bases agree with TRBD2. The CDR3 spans 20 residues. Germline CDR1 and CDR2: LNHNV and YYDKDF (reference sequence). The V segment lost 7 bases and the J segment 1 base; nucleotides outside the gene matches: 23. DNA of the CDR3: TGTGCCACCAAAGAGACGAGGCTGGGGACTATGTTCGGGGGCACAGATACGCAGTATTTT. Translated: CATKETRLGTMFGGTDTQYF.

The chain carries TRBV20-1 and TRBJ1-4, with 7 bases fitting TRBD1. The V gene's germline CDR1 is DFQATT and CDR2 SNEGSKA (reference sequence). The CDR3 is 14 residues long. Germline trimming cut 0 bases from V and 5 bases from J; bases unmatched to any gene: 3. CDR3 bases: TGCAGTGCTAGAGATGGGACAGCAAATGAAAAACTGTTTTTT. It encodes CSARDGTANEKLFF.